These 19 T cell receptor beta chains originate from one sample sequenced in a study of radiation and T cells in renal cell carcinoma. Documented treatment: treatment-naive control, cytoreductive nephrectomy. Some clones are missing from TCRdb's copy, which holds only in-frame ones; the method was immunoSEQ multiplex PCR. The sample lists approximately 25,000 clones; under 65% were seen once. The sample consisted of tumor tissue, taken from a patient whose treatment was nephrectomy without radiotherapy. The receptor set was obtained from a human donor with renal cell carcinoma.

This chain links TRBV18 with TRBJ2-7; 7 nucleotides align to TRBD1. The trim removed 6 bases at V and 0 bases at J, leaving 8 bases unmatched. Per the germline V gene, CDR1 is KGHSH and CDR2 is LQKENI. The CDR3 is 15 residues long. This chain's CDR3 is CASSNRDSSSYEQYF. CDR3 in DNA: TGTGCCAGCTCCAATAGGGACAGCAGCTCCTACGAGCAGTACTTC.

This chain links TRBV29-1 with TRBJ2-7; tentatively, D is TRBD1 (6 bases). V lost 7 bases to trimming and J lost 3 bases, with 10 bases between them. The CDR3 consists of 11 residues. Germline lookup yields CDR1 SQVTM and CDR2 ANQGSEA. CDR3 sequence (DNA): TGCAGCGGTTACAGGGACTACGAGCAGTACTTC. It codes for CSGYRDYEQYF.

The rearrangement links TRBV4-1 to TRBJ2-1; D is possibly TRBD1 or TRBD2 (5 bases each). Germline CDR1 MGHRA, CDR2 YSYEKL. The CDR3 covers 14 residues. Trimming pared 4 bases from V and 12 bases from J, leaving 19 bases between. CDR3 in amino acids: CASSRLGTEVWQFF. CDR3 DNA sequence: TGCGCCAGCAGCCGCCTTGGGACGGAAGTGTGGCAGTTCTTC.

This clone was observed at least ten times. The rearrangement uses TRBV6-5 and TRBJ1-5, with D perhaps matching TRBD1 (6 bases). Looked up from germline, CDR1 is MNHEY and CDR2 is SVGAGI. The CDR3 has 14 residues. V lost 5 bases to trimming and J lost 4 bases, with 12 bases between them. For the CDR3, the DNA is TGTGCCAGCAGTCAAGACCAGGGGAATCAGCCCCAGCATTTT. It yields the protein CASSQDQGNQPQHF.

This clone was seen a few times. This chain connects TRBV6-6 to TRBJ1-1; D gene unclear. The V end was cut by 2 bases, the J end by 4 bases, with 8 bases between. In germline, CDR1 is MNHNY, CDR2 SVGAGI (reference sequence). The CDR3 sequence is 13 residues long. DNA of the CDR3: TGTGCCAGCAGTTACAGGGAGGGCACTGAAGCTTTCTTT. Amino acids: CASSYREGTEAFF.

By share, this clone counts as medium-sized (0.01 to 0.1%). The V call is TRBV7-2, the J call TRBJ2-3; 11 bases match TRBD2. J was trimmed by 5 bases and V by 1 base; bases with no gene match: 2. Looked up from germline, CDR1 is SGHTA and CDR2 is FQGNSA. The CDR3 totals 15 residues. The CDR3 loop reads CASSLVAGGLDTQYF. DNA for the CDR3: TGTGCCAGCAGCTTAGTAGCGGGGGGGCTAGATACGCAGTATTTT.

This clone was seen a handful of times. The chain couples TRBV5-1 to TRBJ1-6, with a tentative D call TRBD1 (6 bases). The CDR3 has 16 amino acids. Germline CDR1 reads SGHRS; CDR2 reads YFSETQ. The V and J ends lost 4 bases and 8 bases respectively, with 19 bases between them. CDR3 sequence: CASSLTGTFSDSPLHF. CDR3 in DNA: TGCGCCAGCAGCCTAACCGGGACATTCAGTGATTCACCCCTCCACTTT.

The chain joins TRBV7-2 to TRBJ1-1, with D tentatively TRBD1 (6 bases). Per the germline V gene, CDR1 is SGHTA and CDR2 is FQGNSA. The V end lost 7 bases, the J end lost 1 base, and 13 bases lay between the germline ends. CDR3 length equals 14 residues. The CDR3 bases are TGTGCCAGCACCAAAGGGGGTTGGAACACTGAAGCTTTCTTT. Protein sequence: CASTKGGWNTEAFF. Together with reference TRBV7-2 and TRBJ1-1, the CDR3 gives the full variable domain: GAGVSQSPSNKVTEKGKDVELRCDPISGHTALYWYRQSLGQGLEFLIYFQGNSAPDKSGLPSDRFSAERTGGSVSTLTIQRTQQEDSAVYLCASTKGGWNTEAFFGQGTRLTVV.

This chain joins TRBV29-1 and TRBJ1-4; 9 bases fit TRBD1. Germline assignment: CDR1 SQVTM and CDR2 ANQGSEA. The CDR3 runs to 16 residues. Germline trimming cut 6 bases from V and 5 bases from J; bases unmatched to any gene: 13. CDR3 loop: CSVQLQGAELNEKLFF. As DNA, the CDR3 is TGCAGCGTCCAGCTACAGGGGGCGGAATTGAATGAAAAACTGTTTTTT. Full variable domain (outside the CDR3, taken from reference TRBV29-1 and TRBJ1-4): SAVISQKPSRDICQRGTSLTIQCQVDSQVTMMFWYRQQPGQSLTLIATANQGSEATYESGFVIDKFPISRPNLTFSTLTVSNMSPEDSSIYLCSVQLQGAELNEKLFFGSGTQLSVL.

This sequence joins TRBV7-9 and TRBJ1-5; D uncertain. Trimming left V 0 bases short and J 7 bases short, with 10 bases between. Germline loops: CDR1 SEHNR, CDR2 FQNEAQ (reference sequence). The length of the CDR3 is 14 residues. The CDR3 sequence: CASSLAGFGQPQHF. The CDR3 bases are TGTGCCAGCAGCTTAGCGGGCTTTGGCCAGCCCCAGCATTTT.

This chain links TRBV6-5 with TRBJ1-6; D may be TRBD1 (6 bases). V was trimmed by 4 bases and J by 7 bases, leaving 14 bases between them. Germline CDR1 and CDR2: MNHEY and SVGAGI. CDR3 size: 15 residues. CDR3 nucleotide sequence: TGTGCCAGCAGTTTCCAAAATACAGGGAATTCACCCCTCCACTTT. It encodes CASSFQNTGNSPLHF.

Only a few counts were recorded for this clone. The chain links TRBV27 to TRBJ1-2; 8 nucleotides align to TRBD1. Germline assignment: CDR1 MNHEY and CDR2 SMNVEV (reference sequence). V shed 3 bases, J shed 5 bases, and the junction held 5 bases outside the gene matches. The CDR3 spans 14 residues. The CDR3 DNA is TGTGCCAGCAGTTTGACAGGGGCCACTTATGGCTACACCTTC. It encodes CASSLTGATYGYTF.

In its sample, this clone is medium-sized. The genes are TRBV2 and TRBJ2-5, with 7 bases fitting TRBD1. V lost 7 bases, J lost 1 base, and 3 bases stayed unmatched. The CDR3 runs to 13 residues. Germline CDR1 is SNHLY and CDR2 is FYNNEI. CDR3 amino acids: CASTRDSQETQYF. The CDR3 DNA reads TGTGCCAGCACCCGGGACAGCCAAGAGACCCAGTACTTC.

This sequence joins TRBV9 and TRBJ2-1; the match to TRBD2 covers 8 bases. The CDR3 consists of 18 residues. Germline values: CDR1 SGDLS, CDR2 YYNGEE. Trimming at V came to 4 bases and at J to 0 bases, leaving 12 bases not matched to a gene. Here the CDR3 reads CASSPRSSGVLSYNEQFF. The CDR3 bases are TGTGCCAGCAGCCCTCGCAGTAGCGGGGTTCTCTCCTACAATGAGCAGTTCTTC. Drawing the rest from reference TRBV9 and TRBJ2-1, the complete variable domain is DSGVTQTPKHLITATGQRVTLRCSPRSGDLSVYWYQQSLDQGLQFLIQYYNGEERAKGNILERFSAQQFPDLHSELNLSSLELGDSALYFCASSPRSSGVLSYNEQFFGPGTRLTVL.

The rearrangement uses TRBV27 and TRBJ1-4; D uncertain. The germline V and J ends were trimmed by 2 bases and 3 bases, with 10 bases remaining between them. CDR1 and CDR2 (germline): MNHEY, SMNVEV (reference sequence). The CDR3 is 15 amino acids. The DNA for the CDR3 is TGTGCCAGCAGTTTAGGGTCGGCCTCTAATGAAAAACTGTTTTTT. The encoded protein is CASSLGSASNEKLFF.

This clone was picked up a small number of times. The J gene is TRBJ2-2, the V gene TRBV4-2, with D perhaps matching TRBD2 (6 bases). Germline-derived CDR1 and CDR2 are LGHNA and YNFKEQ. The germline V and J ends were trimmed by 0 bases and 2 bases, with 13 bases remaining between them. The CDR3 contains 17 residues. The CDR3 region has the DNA TGTGCCAGCAGCCAAGATAGCGCGGGGTACAACACCGGGGAGCTGTTTTTT. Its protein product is CASSQDSAGYNTGELFF.

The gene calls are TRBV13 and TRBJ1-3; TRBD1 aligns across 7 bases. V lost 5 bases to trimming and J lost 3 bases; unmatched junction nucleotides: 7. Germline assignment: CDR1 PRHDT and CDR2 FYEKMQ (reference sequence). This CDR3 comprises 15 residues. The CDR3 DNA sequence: TGTGCCAGCAGCCGGGGACAGCTGAATGGAAACACCATATATTTT. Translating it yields CASSRGQLNGNTIYF.

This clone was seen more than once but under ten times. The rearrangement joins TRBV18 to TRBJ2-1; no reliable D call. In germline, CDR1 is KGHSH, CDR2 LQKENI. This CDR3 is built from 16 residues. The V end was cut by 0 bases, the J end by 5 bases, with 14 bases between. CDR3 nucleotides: TGTGCCAGCTCACCACCGACCACCAGGAACAACAATGAGCAGTTCTTC. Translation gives CASSPPTTRNNNEQFF. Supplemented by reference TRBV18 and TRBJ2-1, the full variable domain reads NAGVMQNPRHLVRRRGQEARLRCSPMKGHSHVYWYRQLPEEGLKFMVYLQKENIIDESGMPKERFSAEFPKEGPSILRIQQVVRGDSAAYFCASSPPTTRNNNEQFFGPGTRLTVL.

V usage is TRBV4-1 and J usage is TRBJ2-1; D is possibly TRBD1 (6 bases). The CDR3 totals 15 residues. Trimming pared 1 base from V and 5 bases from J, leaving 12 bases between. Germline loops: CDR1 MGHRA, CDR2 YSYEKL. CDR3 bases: TGCGCCAGCAGCCAAGGGACAGAGACCCACAATGAGCAGTTCTTC. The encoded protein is CASSQGTETHNEQFF.